The entry below describes one T cell receptor beta chain. This clone's antigen is unknown. Base qualities were left out, and no much larger clone turns up one base away. TCRbeta CDR3 regions were amplified from genomic DNA using the immunoSEQ Assay, a bias-controlled multiplex PCR. Regarding the original processing steps: Within the assay, amplification of reference gene primers was used to estimate how many nucleated cells each sample contained. To quantify the absolute abundance of each unique TCRbeta CDR3 rearrangement, sequence reads were collapsed and filtered. For each sample, productive Simpson clonality was calculated as the square root of Simpson's diversity index across productive rearrangements. TCRdb holds this immuneACCESS table with in-frame rearrangements only. Some clones are missing; in checked studies, unresolved V genes explain under half, and the rest has no known cause. The DNA was the basis for D and trimming; V, J and clone size are from that table. This sample is represented by about 250,000 clones; approximately 90% of them were singletons. About 6.9% of the sample is in the top ten clones.

Participants in the prospective study were enrolled through a virtual design, were aged about 18 to 100 years, and lived in about 25 United States geographic areas. In the prospective study, cohorts were assigned on the basis of participant-reported clinical history obtained from a screening survey and a study questionnaire. In the prospective study, mobile phlebotomists collected whole blood, serum and a nasopharyngeal or oropharyngeal swab from each participant. Prospective study participants could optionally give additional blood draws and questionnaires over an approximately 2-month period. Before DNA extraction, blood samples from the prospective study were shipped at room temperature or frozen. The record originates from a study of blood T cell repertoires in COVID-19 (dated by TCRdb to the early 2020s). About the study as a whole: Collaborator samples came from the United States, Italy and Spain and covered acute and convalescent phases of COVID-19. The material from the prospective study consisted of cDNA or gDNA derived from T cells, B-cell-depleted T cells, or PBMCs. The dataset comprised deeply sampled blood TCRbeta repertoires from subjects exposed to, actively infected with, or recovered from COVID-19. The repertoires were made available in a free public database intended to serve as a resource for research on the immune response to SARS-CoV-2. The samples were drawn from two sources: the first 160 participants of the ongoing ImmuneRACE study, and fewer than 1,500 subjects contributed by 6 global collaborators. Nearly every sample came with metadata listing a de-identified subject ID, COVID-19 status, age in years and sex. Where available, HLA class I and class II types were taken from metadata supplied by the sample provider and were not determined by assay-based typing. The full study reports these points: The amount of clinical and demographic metadata varied by source and participant and was provided uncurated.

CDR1 and CDR2, per the germline V gene, are SGHAT and FQNNGV. The CDR3 holds 13 amino acids from the cysteine to the phenylalanine. Here the CDR3 DNA is all that survives: 39 bases in frame from base 1. At the junction V is shortened by 1 base and J by 8 bases, with 11 bases in between. The sample taken for sequencing was PBMCs or T cells enriched from blood (not recorded which). Here the chain combines TRBV11-2 and TRBJ1-1; the D gene is possibly TRBD1, with 6 bases matching. The clonotype comes from a woman younger than 45 with acute COVID-19. This receptor has the CDR3 CASSLAGAGEAFF. The sequenced DNA is TGTGCCAGCAGCTTAGCAGGGGCCGGGGAAGCTTTCTTT. The reference TRBV11-2 and TRBJ1-1 proteins fill in what lies around the CDR3, so the full variable domain reads EAGVAQSPRYKIIEKRQSVAFWCNPISGHATLYWYQQILGQGPKLLIQFQNNGVVDDSQLPKDRFSAERLKGVDSTLKIQPAKLEDSAVYLCASSLAGAGEAFFGQGTRLTVV.